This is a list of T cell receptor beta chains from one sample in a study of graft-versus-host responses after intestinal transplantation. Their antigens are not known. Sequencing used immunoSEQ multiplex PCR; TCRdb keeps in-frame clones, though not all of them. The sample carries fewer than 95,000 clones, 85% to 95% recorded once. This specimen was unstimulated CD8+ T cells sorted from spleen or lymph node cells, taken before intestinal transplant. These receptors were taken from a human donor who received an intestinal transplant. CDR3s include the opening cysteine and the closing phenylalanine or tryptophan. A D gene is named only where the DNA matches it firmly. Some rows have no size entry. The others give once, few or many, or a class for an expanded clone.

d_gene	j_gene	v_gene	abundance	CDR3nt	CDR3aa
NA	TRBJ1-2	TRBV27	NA	TGTAACCCTTCCGGGGTGCTAGTTTTCTATGGCTACACCTTC	CNPSGVLVFYGYTF
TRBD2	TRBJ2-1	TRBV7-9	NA	TGTGCCAGCAGCTTAGCCCAGACTAGCGCCGACTCCTACAATGAGCAGTTCTTC	CASSLAQTSADSYNEQFF
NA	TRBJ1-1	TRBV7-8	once	TGTGCCAGCAGCCTAAGTCTTGAAGCTTTCTTT	CASSLSLEAFF
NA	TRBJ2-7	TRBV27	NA	TGTGCCAGCAGTTTCCTCGGTGCCTACGAGCAGTACTTC	CASSFLGAYEQYF
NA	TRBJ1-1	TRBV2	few	TGTGCCAGGATGACAGGAACTGAAGCTTTCTTT	CARMTGTEAFF
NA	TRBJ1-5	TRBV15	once	TGTGCCACCAGCAGAGGGACAGTGGGGAATCAGCCCCAGCATTTT	CATSRGTVGNQPQHF
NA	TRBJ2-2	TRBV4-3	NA	TGCGCCAGCAGCCAAGATCGTTTTCGGGGAACCGGGGAGCTGTTTTTT	CASSQDRFRGTGELFF
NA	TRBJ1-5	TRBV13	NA	TGTGCCAGCAGTCAGGGGACTCAGCCCCAGCATTTT	CASSQGTQPQHF
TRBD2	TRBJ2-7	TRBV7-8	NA	TGTGCCAGCAGCTCTACCGGGACTAGCGGTCTGTGGGAGCAGTACTTC	CASSSTGTSGLWEQYF
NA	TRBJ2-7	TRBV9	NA	TGTGCCAGCAGCCCAAGGACTACCTCCTACGAGCAGTACTTC	CASSPRTTSYEQYF
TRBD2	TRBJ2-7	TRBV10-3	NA	TGTGCCATTGCGGGGGGTAGAGGGGAGCAGTACTTC	CAIAGGRGEQYF
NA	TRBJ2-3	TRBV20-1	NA	TGCAGTGCCCCTATAGCAGATACGCAGTATTTT	CSAPIADTQYF
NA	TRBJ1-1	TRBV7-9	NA	TGTGCCAGCAGCTTACTGGGGACTAACACTGAAGCTTTCTTT	CASSLLGTNTEAFF
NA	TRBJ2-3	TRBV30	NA	TGTGCCTGGAGCGCCTCGAGCGGAGTTAGCACAGATACGCAGTATTTT	CAWSASSGVSTDTQYF
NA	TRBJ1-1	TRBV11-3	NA	TGTGCCAGCAGCCCGCGGGACGGGGTGAACACTGAAGCTTTCTTT	CASSPRDGVNTEAFF
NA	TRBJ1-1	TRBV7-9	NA	TGTGCCAGCCTCTCAGGGAACACTGAAGCTTTCTTT	CASLSGNTEAFF
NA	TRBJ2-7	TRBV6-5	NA	TGTGCCAGCAGTTCCCACGGGGTGAGCTCCTACGAGCAGTACTTC	CASSSHGVSSYEQYF
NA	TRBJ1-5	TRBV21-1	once	TGTGCCAGCGACCCAGACAGGGGGAATTATAGCAATCAGCCCCAGCATTTT	CASDPDRGNYSNQPQHF
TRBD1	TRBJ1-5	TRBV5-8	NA	TGTGCCAGCAGCTTGGGGTCAGGGGGAGTCAATCAGCCCCAGCATTTT	CASSLGSGGVNQPQHF
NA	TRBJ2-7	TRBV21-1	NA	TGTGCCAGCAGCATCGGACAGACCTACGAGCAGTACTTC	CASSIGQTYEQYF
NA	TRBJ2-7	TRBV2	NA	TGTGCCAGCAGAGACTTTAGATACGAGCAGTACTTC	CASRDFRYEQYF
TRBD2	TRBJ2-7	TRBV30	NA	TGTGCCTGGGGCGGGGGGGACTCCTACGAGCAGTACTTC	CAWGGGDSYEQYF
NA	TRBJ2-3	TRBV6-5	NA	TGTGCCAGCAGCAAAACACAGTACACAGATACGCAGTATTTT	CASSKTQYTDTQYF
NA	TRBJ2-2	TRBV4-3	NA	TGCGCCAGCAGCCGCAGCGTTGCGAACACCGGGGAGCTGTTTTTT	CASSRSVANTGELFF
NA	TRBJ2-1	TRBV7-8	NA	TGTGCCAGCAGCTTACTAGCGATCAATGAGCAGTTCTTC	CASSLLAINEQFF
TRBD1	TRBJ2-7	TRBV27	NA	TGTGCCAGCAGTTTATCGGACAGGGGGCACGAGCAGTACTTC	CASSLSDRGHEQYF
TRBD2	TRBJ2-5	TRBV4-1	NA	TGCGCCAGCAGCCACCCGGGACTAGCGGAGGAAGAGACCCAGTACTTC	CASSHPGLAEEETQYF
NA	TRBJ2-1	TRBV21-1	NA	TGTGCCAGCAGCAATCGGACGGGGGGGGGTAATGAGCAGTTCTTC	CASSNRTGGGNEQFF
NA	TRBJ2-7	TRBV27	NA	TGTGCCAGCAGTTTACAGGGCTACGAGCAGTACTTC	CASSLQGYEQYF
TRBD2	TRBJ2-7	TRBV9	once	TGTGCCAGCAGCGTGGGGACTAGCGCGGACTACGAGCAGTACTTC	CASSVGTSADYEQYF
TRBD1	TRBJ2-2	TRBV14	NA	TGTGCCAGCAGACGACAGGGGGACCAGGAGCTGTTTTTT	CASRRQGDQELFF
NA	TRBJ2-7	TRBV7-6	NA	TGTGCCAGCAGCCCTGGACTCCAGAGCTCCTACGAGCAGTACTTC	CASSPGLQSSYEQYF
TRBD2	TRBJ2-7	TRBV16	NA	TGTGCCAGCAGCCTCGGGGCGGGGGGGCCCTACGAGCAGTACTTC	CASSLGAGGPYEQYF
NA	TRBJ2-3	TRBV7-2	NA	TGTGCCAGCAGTTATTCGGATACGCAGTATTTT	CASSYSDTQYF
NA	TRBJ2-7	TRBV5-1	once	TGCGCCAGCAGCTTGGCCGAAGAGGTGTCCTACGAGCAGTACTTC	CASSLAEEVSYEQYF
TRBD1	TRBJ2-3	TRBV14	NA	TGTGCCAGCAGCCCGACAGGGGACAGCACAGATACGCAGTATTTT	CASSPTGDSTDTQYF
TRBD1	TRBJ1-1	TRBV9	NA	TGTGCCAGCAGCGTAACCCCCCCCCGCTGGACAGGGTGGTCCACTGAAGCTTTCTTT	CASSVTPPRWTGWSTEAFF
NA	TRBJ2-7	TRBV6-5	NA	TGTGCCAGCAGTCAAAGGACAGCCTACGAGCAGTACTTC	CASSQRTAYEQYF
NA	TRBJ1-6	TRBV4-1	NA	TGCGCCAGCAGCCAAGACCCAGGCCCTGGGCCCCTCCACTTT	CASSQDPGPGPLHF
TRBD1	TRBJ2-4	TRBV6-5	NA	TGTGCCAGCAGTTACTCGCCAGGGGGAAACATTCAGTACTTC	CASSYSPGGNIQYF
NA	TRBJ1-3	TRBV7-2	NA	TGTGCCAGCAGCCCCGACCAGGGGCCGGGAAACACCATATATTTT	CASSPDQGPGNTIYF
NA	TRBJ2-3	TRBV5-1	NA	TGCGCCAGCAGCTTGGTTGGGGGGATGGGCACAGATGCGCAGTATTTT	CASSLVGGMGTDAQYF
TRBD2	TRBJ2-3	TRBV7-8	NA	TGTGCCAGCAGCCTTAAAGCGGGGGGGACAACCAGCACAGATACGCAGTATTTT	CASSLKAGGTTSTDTQYF
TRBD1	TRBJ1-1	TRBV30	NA	TGTGCCTGGAGAGGACAGGGTGCTGAAGCTTTCTTT	CAWRGQGAEAFF
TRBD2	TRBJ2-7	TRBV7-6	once	TGTGCCAGCAGCTTAGAGGGGCGGGGGAACGAGCAGTACTTC	CASSLEGRGNEQYF